This T cell receptor beta chain was sequenced for a study of blood T cells in healthy people across ages (dated by TCRdb to the mid-2010s). Regarding the study in general: Template switching captured roughly one uniquely barcoded TCR beta cDNA molecule per two T cells in model experiments. The study measured age-related changes in TCR beta repertoire diversity using deep sequencing normalized with unique cDNA molecular identifiers. The donors were divided into four age groups: young (average 16 years), middle-aged (around 41), aged (roughly 66) and long-lived (more than 75). To avoid experimental bias, donors of different ages were randomly spread across the sequencing lanes. The study analyzed two additional independent replicas of 1 million unique cDNA reads from the same blood draw for two donors, one aged 18 to 29 and one aged 80 or older.

The library was made by 5' RACE. These reads were obtained on an Illumina HiSeq 2500. A second PCR of roughly 7 to 11 cycles was run with a J-beta primer mix and a sample-barcoded 5' primer. A template-switch 5' adaptor carrying 12 random nucleotides introduced a unique molecular identifier onto each TCR beta cDNA molecule. Each sample yielded at least 2.5 million CDR3-containing paired-end reads. First-strand cDNA synthesis was performed from all RNA using the Mint cDNA synthesis kit, with priming by a TRBC-specific oligonucleotide. After uracil-DNA glycosylase treatment, a first 18-cycle PCR used universal primers M1SS and BC2_uni_R on all cDNA. Under the source paper's analysis protocol: Each sample was normalized by randomly selecting 1 million high-quality reads, each carrying a distinct molecular identifier. Instead of being binned into consensus sequences, reads with shared molecular identifiers were discarded. MiTCR, with a Q25 quality threshold and the strictest error-elimination algorithm, was used for CDR3 identification, clonotype clustering and error correction. A nonparametric unseen species model using Euler transformation provided a lower-bound estimate of total TCR beta diversity. TCRdb handled the public reads itself, with Q25 trimming in fastp and clone calling in MiXCR, and kept productive beta chains. When rows share a CDR3 protein, they turn into one entry using the most common DNA and genes. TCRdb assigned the V and J calls; the authors' analysis was not used. This sample gives around 1,600,000 distinct CDR3 sequences in total; about 42% of them show up just once. The ten largest clonotypes hold roughly 3.7% of the sample.

Systemically healthy Caucasian individuals from Russia, some 40 in total and aged roughly 6 to 100 years, were included as donors. Each donor gave 8 to 10 milliliters of peripheral blood, drawn into EDTA-treated Vacutainer tubes. Ficoll-Paque density-gradient centrifugation was used to isolate PBMCs, with at least 6.5 million per sample. Trizol reagent was used to extract total RNA from PBMCs, with at least 5.5 micrograms per sample. For every donor, an aliquot of PBMCs went through flow cytometry to measure the percentages of naive CD45RAhigh/CD27high T cells. Study-level results and caveats: As age increased, observed TCR beta diversity per million T cells dropped in a roughly linear way, and a significant reduction was already evident by age 40. The long-lived group showed more naive CD4+ T cells, fewer expanded clones and increased TCR diversity than the aged group, suggesting age selection. Estimates of total diversity from one million sequenced T cells were regarded as lower bounds and underestimates. Bulk unsorted PBMC profiling prevented conclusive comparison of naive and antigen-experienced compartments. Because the CMV infection status of the donors was unknown, age-related changes in expanded clonotypes may potentially have been confounded. A strong correlation was found between observed TCR beta diversity and the percentage of naive T cells measured by flow cytometry.

About this clonotype itself: Its antigen is not yet known. Per-base qualities were not stored, and no clone one base away is much larger.

This TCR derives from a woman aged 18-29 years in good health. Source material: blood.

The DNA sequence reads TGTGCCAGCAGTGAAGGGCATTACACTGAAGCTTTCTTT. This codes for CASSEGHYTEAFF. This chain joins TRBV25-1 to TRBJ1-1; no confident D gene assignment can be made. V is cut by 2 bases and J by 3 bases, and the space between the germline ends is 7 bases. As encoded in the germline V gene, CDR1 is MGHDK while CDR2 is SYGVNS. The CDR3 measures 13 amino acids from cysteine to phenylalanine. The only DNA kept is the CDR3, 39 bases in frame from the first base.